This T cell receptor (beta chain) stems from a study of blood T cell repertoires in COVID-19. For the study at large: COVID-19 samples, acute and convalescent, were from the United States, Italy and Spain.

Produced via immunoSEQ multiplex PCR; TCRdb's table is partial and in-frame only. This sample has tens of thousands of clones, with under 95% found just once. The CDR3 has 12 residues. Germline V gene sequence: CDR1 KGHDR, CDR2 SFDVKD. The V gene lost 3 bases and the J gene lost 16 bases, with 15 bases spanning the gap. This clone was seen once. Source material: peripheral blood. This TCR was sampled from a man aged 50 or older with acute or convalescent COVID-19. The V call is TRBV24-1, the J call TRBJ2-1, with D possibly TRBD2 on 5 matching bases. CDR3 sequence reads: CATSDPSQRAFF. CDR3 nucleotides: TGTGCCACCAGTGATCCTTCTCAGAGGGCTTTCTTC.